One sample yielded the 6 T cell receptor beta chains listed below, sequenced in a study of T cells expressing NK-cell markers. TCRdb processed the 5' RACE reads again and assigns one entry to each CDR3 protein, with no DNA. This sample contains about 460,000 distinct CDR3 sequences. The sequencing sample was made of blood T cells: a sorted CD56 or NKG2C T cell subset, CD4+ or CD8+ T cells, or bulk PBMC T cells (not recorded which). The source of these receptors is a woman aged 45-65 years in good health.

This chain uses TRBV28 with TRBJ1-1. The CDR3 totals 14 residues. CDR1 is MDHEN, CDR2 SYDVKM, per germline. This chain's CDR3 is CASSRMSGNTEAFF.

The chain is built from TRBV6-1 and TRBJ2-3; no DNA is available, so the TRBD2 call from TCRdb remains unchecked. This CDR3 comprises 15 residues. Germline CDR1 and CDR2: MNHNS and SASEGT. CDR3 protein: CASSEPQREKDTQYF.

The V and J genes are TRBV24-1 and TRBJ2-2; the TRBD2 assignment by TCRdb is unverifiable without DNA. The CDR3 totals 14 residues. Germline V gives CDR1 KGHDR, CDR2 SFDVKD. Here the CDR3 reads CATSVGGGGGELFF.

The J gene is TRBJ1-5, the V gene TRBV30. The CDR3 runs 12 residues. Germline CDR1 and CDR2: GTSNPN and SVGIG (reference sequence). The chain's CDR3 is CAWSGGSQPQHF.

The chain combines TRBV6-6 with TRBJ2-3; checking the TCRdb D call of TRBD2 is not possible without DNA. CDR1 MNHNY and CDR2 SVGAGI come from the germline V gene (reference sequence). CDR3 size: 14 residues. The CDR3 protein is CASSLGSERDTQYF.

The chain carries TRBV12-3 or TRBV12-4 and TRBJ1-3. The CDR3 length is 16 residues. CDR3 in amino acids: CASSLRRFSSGNTIYF.